The present T cell receptor beta chain was sequenced within a study of T cells after posttransplantation cyclophosphamide. General observations from the study: Donor-recipient repertoire similarity was low at 1-2 months, rising over year one. Recipient CMV seropositivity and CMV reactivation strongly tracked TRB clonality. TRB overlap between skin or GI tissue T cells and blood was limited.

The V gene's germline CDR1 is SGHTA and CDR2 FQGNSA. V was clipped by 6 bases and J by 8 bases, with 14 bases between them. The CDR3 consists of 13 residues. Remarks on this clone: No antigen is known for it.

Cells defined as naive were viable CD3+CD4+ or CD3+CD8+ and CCR7+CD45RA+CD45RO-CD95-CD27+CD28+. On the day of bone marrow donation, the related graft donor provided peripheral blood. Repertoires were generated with immunoSEQ multiplex PCR, while TCRdb's copy carries only in-frame clones and drops some. The sample has about 22,000 clones; about 97% are singletons. The source is a man between 50 and 59 years old in good health, CMV-negative, and a related stem cell transplant donor. V and J are TRBV7-2 and TRBJ2-1; D may be TRBD1 (6 bases). The specimen was naive CD4+ T cells sorted from PBMCs. The CDR3 DNA reads as TGTGCCAGCAGTCAAACAGGGCCGGATGAGCAGTTCTTC. It is translated as CASSQTGPDEQFF.